Following are 30 T cell receptor beta chains from one sample sequenced in a study of CD8 T cells in ankylosing spondylitis. The antigens these receptors bind are not known. Points from the study as a whole: About 8 highly homologous variants made up a TCR beta motif, and this motif appeared characteristic of ankylosing spondylitis blood.

One entry per CDR3 protein results from TCRdb running MiXCR on the 5' RACE reads. The table records fewer than 550,000 distinct CDR3 sequences, 5.3% of them present only once. The specimen sequenced was blood, either unsorted or a sorted T cell fraction (not recorded which). The receptors derive from a male donor with ankylosing spondylitis.

V usage is TRBV2 and J usage is TRBJ1-5; TRBD1 might be the D (5 bases). The CDR3 sequence is 15 residues long. V dropped 6 bases and J dropped 2 bases, with 14 bases sitting between them. Germline V gives CDR1 SNHLY, CDR2 FYNNEI. The CDR3 protein is CASRSPREGNQPQHF. CDR3 DNA sequence: TGTGCCAGCAGGTCCCCCAGGGAGGGCAATCAGCCCCAGCATTTT.

This clonotype was seen at least ten times. J is TRBJ2-7 and V is TRBV5-1, with 10 bases matching TRBD2. V lost 4 bases to trimming and J lost 2 bases; unmatched junction nucleotides: 3. The V gene's germline CDR1 is SGHRS and CDR2 YFSETQ. CDR3 size: 14 residues. The CDR3 spells CASSLGTSAYEQYF. The CDR3, as DNA: TGCGCCAGCAGCCTCGGGACTAGCGCCTACGAGCAGTACTTC.

This clonotype was counted ten times or more. The rearrangement joins TRBV9 to TRBJ2-5; D call uncertain. Germline values: CDR1 SGDLS, CDR2 YYNGEE. The CDR3 covers 13 residues. V was trimmed by 0 bases and J by 5 bases, leaving 8 bases between them. This chain's CDR3 is CASSVEGWETQYF. CDR3 in DNA: TGTGCCAGCAGCGTAGAGGGCTGGGAGACCCAGTACTTC.

This clonotype was recorded many times. The genes are TRBV24-1 and TRBJ1-1, with a weak D call TRBD1 (5 bases). The length of the CDR3 is 15 residues. Trimming took 4 bases from V and 2 from J, leaving 13 bases between them. Germline-derived CDR1 and CDR2 are KGHDR and SFDVKD. In DNA form, the CDR3 reads TGTGCCACCAGTGACAGCCGGAGGGGCAACACTGAAGCTTTCTTT. It translates to CATSDSRRGNTEAFF.

This clonotype was recorded many times. The chain recombines TRBV24-1 with TRBJ2-7; D gene unclear. There are 13 residues in the CDR3. Deletions cut 6 bases from V and 2 bases from J, with 10 bases between. The germline CDR1 and CDR2 sequences are KGHDR and SFDVKD. The CDR3 DNA follows: TGTGCCACCAGTCCGTCCAATACCTACGAGCAGTACTTC. This sequence encodes CATSPSNTYEQYF.

This clonotype was found many times. The rearrangement uses TRBV4-3 and TRBJ1-2; 7 bases fit TRBD1. Germline V gene lookup returns CDR1 LGHNA and CDR2 YSLEER. This CDR3 has 17 amino acids. After removal of 0 bases from V and 4 bases from J, the junction contained 11 bases not matched to a gene. The CDR3 DNA reads as TGCGCCAGCAGCCAAGATCTCCCGAACAGGGGTGGCTATGGCTACACCTTC. Amino acid sequence: CASSQDLPNRGGYGYTF.

In this sample, this clonotype turned up many times. The chain carries TRBV7-9 and TRBJ2-7; 9 nucleotides agree with TRBD2. The junction had 11 bases not matched to a gene; V was cut back by 4 bases and J by 1 base. CDR1 and CDR2 from the germline V gene are SEHNR and FQNEAQ (reference sequence). The CDR3 runs to 17 residues. The CDR3: CASSSGLAGARSYEQYF. CDR3 bases: TGTGCCAGCAGCTCCGGTTTAGCGGGAGCGCGATCCTACGAGCAGTACTTC.

There are many counts of this clonotype. The V gene is TRBV12-3 or TRBV12-4, the J gene TRBJ1-5, with a tentative D call TRBD1 (5 bases). Trimming removed 3 bases at V and 4 bases at J, with 13 bases between. The length of the CDR3 is 15 residues. CDR3 DNA sequence: TGTGCCAGCAGTTTCATACAACAGGAGAATCAGCCCCAGCATTTT. Encoded protein: CASSFIQQENQPQHF.

The sample holds many counts of this clonotype. The rearrangement uses TRBV6-1 and TRBJ2-4; D gene ambiguous. This CDR3 comprises 14 residues. V dropped 7 bases and J dropped 4 bases, with 14 bases sitting between them. In germline, CDR1 is MNHNS, CDR2 SASEGT. The CDR3 loop reads CASKSVGRKNIQYF. The CDR3 coding sequence is TGTGCCAGCAAGTCGGTCGGACGGAAAAACATTCAGTACTTC.

This clonotype was picked up many times. The chain has TRBV12-3 or TRBV12-4 and TRBJ2-3; D may be TRBD1 (5 bases). The CDR3 is made up of 18 amino acids. Trimming shortened V by 3 bases and J by 0 bases, and 19 bases separated the two germline ends. The DNA of the CDR3 is TGTGCCAGCAGTTTCAAAGTGGGCAGGGCCACTAGCACAGATACGCAGTATTTT. This gives the protein CASSFKVGRATSTDTQYF.

This clonotype showed up many times. This chain links TRBV12-3 or TRBV12-4 with TRBJ1-1; no definite D call. V was trimmed by 5 bases and J by 6 bases, leaving 19 bases between them. The length of the CDR3 is 15 residues. The chain's CDR3 is CASSTGFPKVAEAFF. In DNA, the CDR3 is TGTGCCAGCAGTACCGGGTTCCCAAAAGTGGCTGAAGCTTTCTTT.

The chain employs TRBV28 and TRBJ2-7, with D possibly matching TRBD2 (5 bases). CDR1 and CDR2 from the germline V gene are MDHEN and SYDVKM. V lost 6 bases, J lost 3 bases, and 9 bases lay in between. The CDR3 sequence is 12 residues long. The CDR3 region is CASRRAGYEQYF. The CDR3 nucleotides read TGTGCCAGCAGGAGGGCGGGCTACGAGCAGTACTTC. Full variable domain (outside the CDR3, taken from reference TRBV28 and TRBJ2-7): DVKVTQSSRYLVKRTGEKVFLECVQDMDHENMFWYRQDPGLGLRLIYFSYDVKMKEKGDIPEGYSVSREKKERFSLILESASTNQTSMYLCASRRAGYEQYFGPGTRLTVT.

The table lists this clonotype with a few counts. The gene calls are TRBV20-1 and TRBJ2-7; 10 nucleotides agree with TRBD2. CDR1 and CDR2 (germline): DFQATT, SNEGSKA (reference sequence). The CDR3 has 11 amino acids. The CDR3 sequence is CIMTSGYEQYF. The CDR3 nucleotides read TGCATCATGACTAGCGGGTACGAGCAGTACTTC.

This clonotype came up a few times. This chain connects TRBV4-1 to TRBJ2-7; 11 bases agree with TRBD1. Unmatched junction bases numbered 14, after V lost 2 bases and J lost 5 bases. Germline CDR1 MGHRA, CDR2 YSYEKL. This CDR3 is 18 amino acids long. In DNA form, the CDR3 reads TGCGCCAGCAGCCAATCCGTTTACTTGGGACAGGGGGTACACGAGCAGTACTTC. Translating gives CASSQSVYLGQGVHEQYF.

The rearrangement uses TRBV28 and TRBJ2-7; 8 bases line up with TRBD1. The CDR3 sequence is 16 residues long. Germline V lookup: CDR1 MDHEN, CDR2 SYDVKM. Trimming cost V 5 bases and J 0 bases; bases outside gene matches: 9. The CDR3 region is CASSPQGDRSSYEQYF. Here the CDR3 DNA reads TGTGCCAGCAGTCCCCAGGGGGACAGGAGCTCCTACGAGCAGTACTTC.

The CDR3 DNA follows: TGTGCCAGCAGGGGGCTAGCGGGAGGATTCGACAATGAGCAGTTCTTC. Its translation: CASRGLAGGFDNEQFF. V gene TRBV11-2 combines with J gene TRBJ2-1; 11 bases map to TRBD2. Germline V gene data show CDR1 as SGHAT and CDR2 as FQNNGV. The CDR3 totals 16 residues. Trimming at V came to 6 bases and at J to 5 bases, leaving 9 bases not matched to a gene.

This clonotype was observed a few times. The rearrangement joins TRBV5-1 to TRBJ2-5, with a possible D match to TRBD2 (5 bases). Trimming pared 0 bases from V and 7 bases from J, leaving 22 bases between. Germline CDR1 reads SGHRS; CDR2 reads YFSETQ. This CDR3 is built from 17 residues. The CDR3 bases are TGCGCCAGCAGCTTGGAGGGCCTAGCTTCTCGGACGGGGACCCAGTACTTC. Its translation is CASSLEGLASRTGTQYF.

A few counts support this clonotype. This CDR3 is CASSLTGVPSYEQYF. CDR3 sequence (DNA): TGTGCCAGCAGCTTAACGGGGGTCCCCTCCTACGAGCAGTACTTC. The chain carries TRBV7-2 and TRBJ2-7, with a tentative D call TRBD2 (6 bases). In germline, CDR1 is SGHTA, CDR2 FQGNSA. V was trimmed by 2 bases and J by 0 bases, leaving 11 bases between them. The CDR3 sequence is 15 residues long. Together with reference TRBV7-2 and TRBJ2-7, the CDR3 gives the full variable domain: GAGVSQSPSNKVTEKGKDVELRCDPISGHTALYWYRQSLGQGLEFLIYFQGNSAPDKSGLPSDRFSAERTGGSVSTLTIQRTQQEDSAVYLCASSLTGVPSYEQYFGPGTRLTVT.

V gene TRBV7-9 combines with J gene TRBJ2-7; tentatively, D is TRBD1 (5 bases). Germline V lookup: CDR1 SEHNR, CDR2 FQNEAQ (reference sequence). The CDR3 covers 12 residues. V was shortened by 9 bases and J by 5 bases, with 14 bases between the two germline ends. This CDR3 is CASRVRADEQYF. The CDR3 nucleotides are TGTGCCAGTAGGGTCAGGGCGGACGAGCAGTACTTC.

The chain has TRBV6-2 or TRBV6-3 and TRBJ2-1; TRBD2 aligns across 7 bases. Per germline, CDR1 MNHEY and CDR2 SVGEGT. V dropped 5 bases and J dropped 14; count of bases not matched to a gene: 18. This CDR3 has 15 amino acids. CDR3 sequence reads: CASSQPGTTWGLEFF. The CDR3, as DNA: TGTGCCAGCAGTCAGCCCGGGACTACGTGGGGTCTAGAGTTCTTC.

This clonotype was counted a few times. DNA of the CDR3: TGTGCCAGCAGTGACTCCAACAGGGCCGGGGTGGCCAAAAACATTCAGTACTTC. This translates into CASSDSNRAGVAKNIQYF. The rearrangement uses TRBV25-1 and TRBJ2-4, with a weak D call TRBD1 (6 bases). Trimming pared 3 bases from V and 1 base from J, leaving 19 bases between. The germline V gene encodes CDR1 MGHDK and CDR2 SYGVNS. The CDR3 spans 18 residues.

This clonotype was seen many times. The chain uses TRBV4-2 and TRBJ2-7; 9 bases line up with TRBD2. V was clipped by 0 bases and J by 0 bases; unmatched bases: 6. Germline lookup yields CDR1 LGHNA and CDR2 YNFKEQ. There are 17 residues in the CDR3. The CDR3 sequence: CASSQDIAGGSSYEQYF. For the CDR3, the DNA is TGTGCCAGCAGCCAAGATATCGCGGGAGGGAGCTCCTACGAGCAGTACTTC.

This clonotype was recorded many times. The gene calls are TRBV20-1 and TRBJ2-2; 7 positions match TRBD1. J was trimmed by 7 bases and V by 3 bases; bases with no gene match: 2. Germline V gives CDR1 DFQATT, CDR2 SNEGSKA (reference sequence). The CDR3 extends over 12 amino acids. This chain's CDR3 is CSARTGYGELFF. Here the CDR3 DNA reads TGCAGTGCTAGGACAGGGTACGGGGAGCTGTTTTTT.

This clonotype was seen ten or more times. This chain connects TRBV11-2 to TRBJ1-1, with D possibly being TRBD1 (6 bases). Trimming took 6 bases from V and 1 from J, leaving 15 bases between them. The CDR3 sequence is 15 residues long. Germline V gives CDR1 SGHAT, CDR2 FQNNGV. The CDR3: CASRTLGGPNTEAFF. The CDR3, as DNA: TGTGCCAGCAGGACTTTGGGGGGGCCGAACACTGAAGCTTTCTTT.

In this sample, this clonotype turned up many times. The chain joins TRBV20-1 to TRBJ2-1, with 10 bases fitting TRBD2. Germline trimming cut 0 bases from V and 5 bases from J; bases unmatched to any gene: 4. Germline V gene lookup returns CDR1 DFQATT and CDR2 SNEGSKA (reference sequence). The length of the CDR3 is 15 residues. The CDR3 spells CSARDQSGGDNEQFF. DNA of the CDR3: TGCAGTGCTAGAGATCAAAGCGGGGGGGACAATGAGCAGTTCTTC.

This clonotype occurred many times. The chain uses TRBV29-1 and TRBJ2-1; maybe TRBD2 (5 bases). Trimming cost V 3 bases and J 0 bases, with 9 bases left between them. Germline values: CDR1 SQVTM, CDR2 ANQGSEA. The CDR3 contains 14 residues. The CDR3 DNA follows: TGCAGCGTTGATTGGAGGAGCTCCTACAATGAGCAGTTCTTC. It translates to CSVDWRSSYNEQFF.

This clonotype was seen repeatedly, ten times or more. The chain uses TRBV27 and TRBJ2-7; 10 bases are shared with TRBD1. Looked up from germline, CDR1 is MNHEY and CDR2 is SMNVEV (reference sequence). This CDR3 spans 15 amino acids. V was clipped by 2 bases and J by 6 bases; unmatched bases: 7. The CDR3 DNA reads TGTGCCAGCAGTTTAGCCGGGACAGGGGACTCCGAGCAGTACTTC. It translates to CASSLAGTGDSEQYF.

This clonotype was counted many times. The V and J genes are TRBV28 and TRBJ1-2; the D is unclear. This CDR3 comprises 13 residues. Between the trimmed V and J ends, which lost 5 bases and 10 bases, there was a span of 17 bases. Germline CDR1 MDHEN, CDR2 SYDVKM. The CDR3 DNA is TGTGCCAGCAGTCACCCTGAAGGCTTGGACTACACCTTC. It codes for CASSHPEGLDYTF.

This clonotype was found many times. V and J are TRBV7-8 and TRBJ2-2; D is undetermined. Trimming took 2 bases from V and 6 from J, leaving 7 bases between them. The CDR3 length is 13 residues. Germline V CDR1 and CDR2: SGHVS, FQNEAQ. The CDR3 here is CASSLSGPGELFF. The CDR3 DNA reads as TGTGCCAGCAGCTTAAGTGGGCCCGGGGAGCTGTTTTTT.

This clonotype was recorded at least ten times. The rearrangement joins TRBV20-1 to TRBJ2-3; 10 nucleotides line up with TRBD2. CDR1 is DFQATT, CDR2 SNEGSKA, per germline (reference sequence). The CDR3 covers 16 residues. V lost 1 base, J lost 4 bases, and 8 bases stayed unmatched. As DNA, the CDR3 is TGCAGTGCTAGAGTGGGGCTAGCGGGAGTCGCAGATACGCAGTATTTT. Translation: CSARVGLAGVADTQYF.